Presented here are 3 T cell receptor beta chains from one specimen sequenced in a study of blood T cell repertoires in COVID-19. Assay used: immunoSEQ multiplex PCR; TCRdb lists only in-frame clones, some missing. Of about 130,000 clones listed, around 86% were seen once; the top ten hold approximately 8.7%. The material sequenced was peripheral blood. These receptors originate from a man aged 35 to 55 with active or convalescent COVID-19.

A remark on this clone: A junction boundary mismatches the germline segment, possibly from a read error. The CDR3 DNA follows: TGTGCCAGTAGTATTGATGGACAGATTTACGGGCAGTACTTC. Translating gives CASSIDGQIYGQYF. This rearrangement joins TRBV19 to TRBJ2-7, with D perhaps matching TRBD1 (6 bases). The germline gives CDR1 LNHDA, CDR2 SQIVND (reference sequence). This CDR3 comprises 14 residues.

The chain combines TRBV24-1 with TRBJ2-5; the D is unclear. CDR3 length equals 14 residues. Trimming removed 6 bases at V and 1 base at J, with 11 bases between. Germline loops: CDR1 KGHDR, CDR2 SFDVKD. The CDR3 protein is CATSSGRSQETQYF. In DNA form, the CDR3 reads TGTGCCACCAGTAGTGGAAGGAGCCAAGAGACCCAGTACTTC.

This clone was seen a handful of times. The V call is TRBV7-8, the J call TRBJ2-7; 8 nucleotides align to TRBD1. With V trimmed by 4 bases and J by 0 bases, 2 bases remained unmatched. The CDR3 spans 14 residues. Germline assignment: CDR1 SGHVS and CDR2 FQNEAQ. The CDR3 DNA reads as TGTGCCAGCAGCTCGGACAGGGACTCCTACGAGCAGTACTTC. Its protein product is CASSSDRDSYEQYF.